This T cell receptor (beta chain) was recovered during a study of T-cell memory formation after mild COVID-19. About the research overall: Clusters were largely donor specific. Study results and limitations: The CD4+ clones that contracted clustered mainly within CM and EM, and the CD8+ clones concentrated in EMRA. Nothing showed for sure that second-wave clones peaking on day 37 were SARS-CoV-2 specific. From day 15 to 85, contracting clones were balanced between CD4 and CD8, whereas later expanders leaned toward CD4+.

In TCRdb, the 5' RACE reads were re-called with MiXCR into one record per CDR3 protein. The table records around 500,000 distinct CDR3 sequences, roughly 20% of them present only once. Germline lookup yields CDR1 SGHRS and CDR2 YFSETQ. The V gene lost 2 bases and the J gene lost 3 bases, with 11 bases spanning the gap. The CDR3 has 14 residues. Only a few counts were recorded for this clonotype. Its matching antigen is unknown. The sequenced sample consisted of PBMCs or a T cell subset sorted from them (not recorded which). The chain employs TRBV5-1 and TRBJ1-2, with D tentatively TRBD1 (5 bases). The source is an adult woman who had mild COVID-19 (a few samples of this study predate the infection). Cell type and time point are not known. CDR3 residues: CASSFSTADYGYTF. CDR3 nucleotide sequence: TGCGCCAGCAGCTTCTCGACAGCGGACTATGGCTACACCTTC. The variable domain in full, completed from reference TRBV5-1 and TRBJ1-2, reads KAGVTQTPRYLIKTRGQQVTLSCSPISGHRSVSWYQQTPGQGLQFLFEYFSETQRNKGNFPGRFSGRQFSNSRSEMNVSTLELGDSALYLCASSFSTADYGYTFGSGTRLTVV.